These 20 T cell receptor beta chains were all obtained from the same sample, sequenced in a study of T cells in Graves' hyperthyroidism and ophthalmopathy. Amplified TCR beta CDR3 regions came from RNA transcripts. The HTBI set primed first-round TCR CDR3 RT-PCR. TCRdb re-derived calls from the multiplex PCR reads in MiXCR, one entry per CDR3 protein. The sample lists fewer than 550,000 distinct CDR3 sequences, roughly a quarter occurring once. Material: blood. Source of these receptors: a woman aged 25 to 45 with Graves' ophthalmopathy.

This clonotype has at least ten counts. This chain connects TRBV4-2 to TRBJ2-2; the match to TRBD1 covers 7 bases. The germline V gene encodes CDR1 LGHNA and CDR2 YNFKEQ. The CDR3 consists of 15 residues. V was clipped by 5 bases and J by 6 bases; unmatched bases: 9. The CDR3 nucleotides read TGTGCCAGCAGCTCCCGGGACAGCGACGCCGGGGAGCTGTTTTTT. This gives the protein CASSSRDSDAGELFF.

This clonotype has a count of ten or more. This chain uses TRBV19 with TRBJ2-7; TRBD2 agrees at 15 bases. The CDR3 contains 18 residues. The germline V gene has CDR1 LNHDA and CDR2 SQIVND (reference sequence). Germline trimming cut 5 bases from V and 2 bases from J; bases unmatched to any gene: 10. In DNA form, the CDR3 reads TGTGCCAGTAGTTCGCCGGGACTAGCGGGGGGACCCGCCTACGAGCAGTACTTC. Protein sequence: CASSSPGLAGGPAYEQYF.

A remark on this clonotype: Given the absence of the conserved phenylalanine or tryptophan at the CDR3 end, a read error is likely. The CDR3 nucleotides read TGTGCCAGCCGACAGGGGGCAGATCAGCCCCAGCATTTG. This encodes CASRQGADQPQHL. The chain recombines TRBV12-3 or TRBV12-4 with TRBJ1-5; 10 nucleotides align to TRBD1. V was clipped by 8 bases and J by 5 bases; unmatched bases: 3. The CDR3 sequence is 13 residues long.

The V and J genes are TRBV20-1 and TRBJ1-1; TRBD1 matches 9 bases. V trimming: 1 base; J trimming: 7 bases; junction bases outside the gene matches: 7. CDR1 DFQATT and CDR2 SNEGSKA come from the germline V gene (reference sequence). The CDR3 is 14 amino acids. The CDR3 reads CSARGPGQGREAFF. Written as DNA, the CDR3 is TGCAGTGCTAGAGGCCCGGGACAGGGCCGTGAAGCTTTCTTT.

This clonotype was detected many times. The chain links TRBV20-1 to TRBJ2-7; the match to TRBD1 covers 7 bases. The J segment lost 3 bases and the V segment lost 6 bases, leaving 8 bases of the junction unmatched. Germline V lookup: CDR1 DFQATT, CDR2 SNEGSKA (reference sequence). This CDR3 is 13 amino acids long. The CDR3 DNA reads TGCAGTGCGGGTAACGGACAGGACTACGAGCAGTACTTC. It encodes CSAGNGQDYEQYF.

This clonotype was seen many times. V usage is TRBV24-1 and J usage is TRBJ2-2; maybe TRBD1 (6 bases). The V gene's germline CDR1 is KGHDR and CDR2 SFDVKD. CDR3 length: 16 residues. V dropped 2 bases and J dropped 2 bases, with 11 bases sitting between them. CDR3 DNA sequence: TGTGCCACCAGTGATTCTTGGACAGATAACACCGGGGAGCTGTTTTTT. This translates into CATSDSWTDNTGELFF.

The sample holds many counts of this clonotype. The chain employs TRBV5-4 and TRBJ1-3; D is uncertain. Trimming left V 4 bases short and J 4 bases short, with 12 bases between. CDR3 length: 14 residues. Germline CDR1 and CDR2: SGHNT and YYREEE (reference sequence). CDR3 sequence reads: CASSLDTWGNTIYF. CDR3 coding DNA: TGTGCCAGCAGCCTCGATACATGGGGAAACACCATATATTTT.

This clonotype was counted a few times. The genes are TRBV20-1 and TRBJ2-7, with 7 bases fitting TRBD1. Germline V gives CDR1 DFQATT, CDR2 SNEGSKA (reference sequence). The CDR3 is 14 residues long. With 5 bases clipped from V and 6 bases from J, the junction kept 13 bases outside the gene matches. The CDR3 protein is CSAGMTGTSGEQYF. The CDR3 DNA reads TGCAGTGCTGGCATGACAGGGACGTCGGGCGAGCAGTACTTC.

The chain couples TRBV19 to TRBJ2-7; 8 bases line up with TRBD1. This CDR3 is 16 amino acids long. From germline, CDR1 is LNHDA and CDR2 SQIVND (reference sequence). V was clipped by 6 bases and J by 2 bases; unmatched bases: 12. Written as DNA, the CDR3 is TGTGCCAGTAGCCCCTACGGACAGGGAAAAGCCTACGAGCAGTACTTC. Protein sequence: CASSPYGQGKAYEQYF.

This clonotype was seen many times. The gene calls are TRBV6-1 and TRBJ2-3; 9 positions match TRBD2. The CDR3 runs to 15 residues. Trimming cost V 8 bases and J 3 bases; bases outside gene matches: 9. Germline V gene data show CDR1 as MNHNS and CDR2 as SASEGT. As DNA, the CDR3 is TGTGCCAGCGGGGCGGGGGGGCCTTTAACAGATACGCAGTATTTT. Amino acids: CASGAGGPLTDTQYF.

This sequence joins TRBV27 and TRBJ2-5; TRBD2 aligns across 12 bases. Losses at the gene ends were 5 bases for V and 5 bases for J; bases not matched to a gene: 9. Germline V gene data show CDR1 as MNHEY and CDR2 as SMNVEV (reference sequence). CDR3 length equals 16 residues. CDR3 region: CASSLSSGGARETQYF. The CDR3 DNA is TGTGCCAGCAGTCTTTCTAGCGGGGGGGCCCGGGAGACCCAGTACTTC.

This clonotype has more than one count but fewer than ten. The V and J genes are TRBV29-1 and TRBJ2-2; D may be TRBD2 (6 bases). This CDR3 is built from 13 residues. The ends were cut back, 4 bases at V and 7 bases at J, with 13 bases in the middle. Germline V gene lookup returns CDR1 SQVTM and CDR2 ANQGSEA. CDR3 coding DNA: TGCAGCGTTGGTGGGACTGGGGGCGGGGAGCTGTTTTTT. Its protein is CSVGGTGGGELFF.

Ten or more counts support this clonotype. The rearrangement links TRBV27 to TRBJ1-3, with TRBD1 matching over 8 bases. The V and J ends lost 5 bases and 0 bases, in that order; junction bases with no gene match: 12. Germline V gene sequence: CDR1 MNHEY, CDR2 SMNVEV (reference sequence). The CDR3 contains 18 residues. The CDR3 spells CASSRRFRDRFSGNTIYF. For the CDR3, the DNA is TGTGCCAGCAGTCGTCGGTTCCGGGACAGGTTCTCTGGAAACACCATATATTTT.

This clonotype showed up many times. The chain employs TRBV20-1 and TRBJ1-2; 7 bases agree with TRBD1. J lost 2 bases, V lost 4 bases, and 1 base had no gene match. Germline V lookup: CDR1 DFQATT, CDR2 SNEGSKA (reference sequence). This CDR3 has 12 residues. Here the CDR3 reads CSAIQGNYGYTF. CDR3 DNA: TGCAGTGCTATACAGGGGAACTATGGCTACACCTTC.

This clonotype came up a few times. V is TRBV7-8 and J is TRBJ1-2; possible D gene TRBD1, 6 bases. Germline V lookup: CDR1 SGHVS, CDR2 FQNEAQ. The CDR3 spans 13 residues. Trimming pared 6 bases from V and 7 bases from J, leaving 15 bases between. CDR3 region: CASREQGLGGYTF. The CDR3 nucleotides read TGTGCCAGCAGAGAACAGGGACTCGGTGGCTACACCTTC.

This clonotype was recorded many times. The CDR3 nucleotides read TGTGCCAGCAGCCTGGGATTCGGGAGCTACTACGAGCAGTACTTC. This sequence encodes CASSLGFGSYYEQYF. The rearrangement links TRBV6-1 to TRBJ2-7, with TRBD2 as a possible D gene (6 bases). V was trimmed by 6 bases and J by 3 bases, leaving 18 bases between them. Germline CDR1 reads MNHNS; CDR2 reads SASEGT. CDR3 size: 15 residues.

V and J are TRBV11-2 and TRBJ2-7; D remains unclear. Between the trimmed V and J ends, which lost 4 bases and 0 bases, there was a span of 7 bases. CDR3 length: 13 amino acids. Germline loops: CDR1 SGHAT, CDR2 FQNNGV. Here the CDR3 DNA reads TGTGCCAGCAGCTGGTTGAGCTCCTACGAGCAGTACTTC. It yields the protein CASSWLSSYEQYF. Looking up the rest from reference TRBV11-2 and TRBJ2-7 gives the full variable domain: EAGVAQSPRYKIIEKRQSVAFWCNPISGHATLYWYQQILGQGPKLLIQFQNNGVVDDSQLPKDRFSAERLKGVDSTLKIQPAKLEDSAVYLCASSWLSSYEQYFGPGTRLTVT.

The chain couples TRBV6-2 or TRBV6-3 to TRBJ1-2, with D uncertain. The ends were cut back, 6 bases at V and 1 base at J, with 27 bases in the middle. Germline V lookup: CDR1 MNHEY, CDR2 SVGEGT. The CDR3 length is 19 residues. CDR3 nucleotides: TGTGCCAGCAGCTCCAGCCCCCTGTCGGTATCAGGCTTTAACTATGGCTACACCTTC. Translating it yields CASSSSPLSVSGFNYGYTF.

Worth noting for this clonotype: This may come from a read error, since a much larger clone is one base off. The chain uses TRBV28 and TRBJ2-2; 10 positions match TRBD2. V dropped 6 bases and J dropped 4; count of bases not matched to a gene: 2. CDR3 length: 14 amino acids. CDR1 is MDHEN, CDR2 SYDVKM, per germline. The CDR3 loop reads CASSQREGTGELFF. The DNA for the CDR3 is TGTGCCAGCAGCCAGCGGGAGGGCACCGGGGAGCTGTTTTTT.

The V call is TRBV2, the J call TRBJ2-7; TRBD2 aligns across 8 bases. The germline V gene has CDR1 SNHLY and CDR2 FYNNEI. Trimming at V came to 7 bases and at J to 2 bases, leaving 10 bases not matched to a gene. This CDR3 has 15 amino acids. The CDR3 DNA reads as TGTGCCAGCACCCACGGGAGGGACCCACCCTACGAGCAGTACTTC. Its translation: CASTHGRDPPYEQYF.